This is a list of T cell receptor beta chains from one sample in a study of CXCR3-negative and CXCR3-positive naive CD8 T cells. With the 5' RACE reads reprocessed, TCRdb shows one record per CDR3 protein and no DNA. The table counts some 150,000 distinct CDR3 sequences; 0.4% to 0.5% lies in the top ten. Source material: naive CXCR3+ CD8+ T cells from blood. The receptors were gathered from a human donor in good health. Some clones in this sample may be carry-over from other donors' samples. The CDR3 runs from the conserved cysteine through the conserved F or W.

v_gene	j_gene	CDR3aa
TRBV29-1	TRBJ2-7	CSVPGQVGNEQYF
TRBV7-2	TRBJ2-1	CASSLPYLPRNEQFF
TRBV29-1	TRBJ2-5	CSGLAGEETQYF
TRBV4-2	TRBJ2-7	CASSHELADHSYEQYF
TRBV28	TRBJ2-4	CASNRRENIQYF
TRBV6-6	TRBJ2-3	CASSPVGTDTQYF
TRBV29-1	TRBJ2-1	CSGIVTSGNEQFF
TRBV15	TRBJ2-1	CATSSEGRLDNEQFF
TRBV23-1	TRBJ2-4	CASSQSERERVKNIQYF
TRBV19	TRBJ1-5	CASSGTDYSNQPQHF
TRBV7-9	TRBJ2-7	CASSLPIAGGYEQYF
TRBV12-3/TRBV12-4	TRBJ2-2	CASSPLLTSTGELFF
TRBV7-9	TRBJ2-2	CASSLLGQGLTGELFF
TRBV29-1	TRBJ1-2	CSAGLDRGIRNYGYTF
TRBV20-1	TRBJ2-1	CSARELQLSYNEQFF
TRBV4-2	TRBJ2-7	CASSQDYSGRTPMGYEQYF
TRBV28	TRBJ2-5	CASSSTRQGQSPYRGETQYF
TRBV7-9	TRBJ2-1	CASSSSTGTPPYNEQFF
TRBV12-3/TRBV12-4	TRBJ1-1	CASSFRVGTEAFF
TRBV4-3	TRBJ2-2	CASSQARAGGNTGELFF
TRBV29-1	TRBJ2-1	CSGGQVDYNEQFF
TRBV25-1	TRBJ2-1	CASRNPGQGATEQFF
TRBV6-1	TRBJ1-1	CASSGPWGTEAFF
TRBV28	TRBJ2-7	CASSREGARYEQYF
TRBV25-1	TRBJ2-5	CASSSENPQETQYF
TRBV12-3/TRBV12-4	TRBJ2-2	CASLEGSITTGELFF
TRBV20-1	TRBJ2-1	CSAIGASGRGDHTEQFF
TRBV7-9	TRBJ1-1	CASSLVGVDTEAFF
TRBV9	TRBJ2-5	CASSVLGVRETQYF
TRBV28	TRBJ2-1	CASSPQANLVNEQFF
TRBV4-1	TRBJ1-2	CASSQGRGSYGYTF